This entry lists 28 T cell receptor beta chains sequenced from one sample in a study of T cell repertoires in cytomegalovirus infection. TCRdb recomputed calls from the reads with MiXCR, one row per CDR3 protein. The table lists some 100,000 distinct CDR3 sequences, 20% to 25% of them singletons, with roughly two fifths in the top ten. The specimen sequenced was CD8+ T cells from PBMCs. These receptors came from a human donor in good health (CMV status not recorded). Some clones in this sample may be carry-over from other donors' samples.

This clonotype was seen a handful of times. This chain uses TRBV28 with TRBJ2-5, with 12 positions matching TRBD2. With V trimmed by 2 bases and J by 5 bases, 6 bases remained unmatched. In germline, CDR1 is MDHEN, CDR2 SYDVKM. This CDR3 spans 16 amino acids. DNA of the CDR3: TGTGCCAGCAGTTTAGGGCTAGCGGGGGGGCCGGAGACCCAGTACTTC. Amino acid sequence: CASSLGLAGGPETQYF.

The V call is TRBV12-3 or TRBV12-4, the J call TRBJ1-2; 8 nucleotides align to TRBD1. The CDR3 covers 12 residues. Trimming cost V 8 bases and J 2 bases; bases outside gene matches: 1. CDR3 amino acids: CASRTGNYGYTF. CDR3 nucleotides: TGTGCCAGCCGGACAGGGAACTATGGCTACACCTTC.

This sequence joins TRBV6-2 or TRBV6-3 and TRBJ2-1; no reliable D call. This CDR3 has 14 residues. Germline V CDR1 and CDR2: MNHEY, SVGEGT. V lost 5 bases to trimming and J lost 0 bases, with 8 bases between them. CDR3: CASSGGDSYNEQFF. CDR3 nucleotides: TGTGCCAGCAGTGGCGGTGACTCCTACAATGAGCAGTTCTTC.

The chain is built from TRBV7-2 and TRBJ2-7; 10 bases map to TRBD1. The germline V gene encodes CDR1 SGHTA and CDR2 FQGNSA. The CDR3 runs 17 residues. V dropped 5 bases and J dropped 0; count of bases not matched to a gene: 10. CDR3 in amino acids: CASSPLTGGLSSYEQYF. The CDR3, as DNA: TGTGCCAGCAGCCCTTTGACAGGGGGCTTAAGCTCCTACGAGCAGTACTTC. Looking up the rest from reference TRBV7-2 and TRBJ2-7 gives the full variable domain: GAGVSQSPSNKVTEKGKDVELRCDPISGHTALYWYRQSLGQGLEFLIYFQGNSAPDKSGLPSDRFSAERTGGSVSTLTIQRTQQEDSAVYLCASSPLTGGLSSYEQYFGPGTRLTVT.

V usage is TRBV7-9 and J usage is TRBJ2-1; unclear D gene. Germline lookup yields CDR1 SEHNR and CDR2 FQNEAQ (reference sequence). The CDR3 covers 14 residues. V lost 6 bases and J lost 8, with 17 bases in between. The CDR3, as DNA: TGTGCCAGCAGTTCCCGGGCTGATTTGGATGAGCAGTTCTTC. Its translation is CASSSRADLDEQFF.

The CDR3 sequence: CASSRNLGGSYNEQFF. CDR3 DNA: TGTGCCAGCAGCAGAAATTTAGGGGGCTCCTACAATGAGCAGTTCTTC. This chain joins TRBV4-2 and TRBJ2-1; D is perhaps TRBD1 (6 bases). In germline, CDR1 is LGHNA, CDR2 YNFKEQ. V was cut by 5 bases and J by 0 bases, with 14 bases left in between. The CDR3 loop spans 16 amino acids.

This chain uses TRBV5-1 with TRBJ2-6, with 10 bases aligning to TRBD1. CDR3 length equals 18 residues. The V segment lost 1 base and the J segment 0 bases; nucleotides outside the gene matches: 4. Per germline, CDR1 SGHRS and CDR2 YFSETQ. The CDR3 here is CASSLKGQGSSGANVLTF. In nucleotides, the CDR3 is TGCGCCAGCAGCTTGAAGGGACAGGGGAGCTCTGGGGCCAACGTCCTGACTTTC.

The chain employs TRBV12-3 or TRBV12-4 and TRBJ1-1; D may be TRBD1 (5 bases). Trimming took off 10 bases at V and 5 bases at J, with 20 bases between the two ends. The CDR3 runs 14 residues. The chain's CDR3 is CATEAGLGWTEAFF. The CDR3 DNA is TGTGCCACCGAAGCGGGACTCGGTTGGACTGAAGCTTTCTTT.

This clonotype was seen ten or more times. The chain recombines TRBV7-6 with TRBJ2-7; no firm D call. Germline V lookup: CDR1 SGHVS, CDR2 FNYEAQ. The CDR3 loop spans 14 amino acids. V lost 0 bases, J lost 6 bases, and 12 bases lay in between. DNA for the CDR3: TGTGCCAGCAGCTTAGCGGGGTTAGTTGCCGAGCAGTACTTC. Its protein product is CASSLAGLVAEQYF.

The chain links TRBV29-1 to TRBJ2-7; D not certain. Germline V gives CDR1 SQVTM, CDR2 ANQGSEA. Trimming pared 1 base from V and 0 bases from J, leaving 13 bases between. The CDR3 covers 15 residues. The CDR3: CSVEATESHSYEQYF. The CDR3 coding sequence is TGCAGCGTTGAAGCTACGGAGAGTCACTCCTACGAGCAGTACTTC.

The rearrangement links TRBV29-1 to TRBJ2-7, with TRBD1 matching 9 bases. The CDR3 totals 14 residues. Germline V lookup: CDR1 SQVTM, CDR2 ANQGSEA. V shed 1 base, J shed 4 bases, and the junction held 5 bases outside the gene matches. The CDR3: CSVEVPGQGYEQYF. The DNA of the CDR3 is TGCAGCGTTGAAGTTCCGGGACAGGGATACGAGCAGTACTTC.

The table lists this clonotype with a few counts. The V call is TRBV10-3, the J call TRBJ2-7; D assignment may be TRBD1 or TRBD2 (5 bases each). The germline gives CDR1 ENHRY, CDR2 SYGVKD. The CDR3 sequence is 13 residues long. V was cut by 6 bases and J by 5 bases, with 14 bases left in between. CDR3 nucleotides: TGTGCCATCAGGGGGGACCTCAACCACGAGCAGTACTTC. It is translated as CAIRGDLNHEQYF.

This chain uses TRBV27 with TRBJ2-2; D not resolved. Germline lookup yields CDR1 MNHEY and CDR2 SMNVEV (reference sequence). With 3 bases removed from V and 6 bases from J, the gap between germline ends came to 5 bases. The CDR3 contains 12 residues. The CDR3 nucleotides read TGTGCCAGCAGTTTCGTTCCCGGGGAGCTGTTTTTT. Protein sequence: CASSFVPGELFF.

This clonotype was observed at least ten times. The chain couples TRBV7-6 to TRBJ2-3, with a tentative D call TRBD2 (6 bases). Germline V lookup: CDR1 SGHVS, CDR2 FNYEAQ. Trimming took 2 bases from V and 2 from J, leaving 11 bases between them. There are 15 residues in the CDR3. CDR3 bases: TGTGCCAGCAGCTTATGGGGGGTTCCCACAGATACGCAGTATTTT. It is translated as CASSLWGVPTDTQYF.

A remark on this clonotype: Germline is not matched at one junction end, which may reflect a read error. The CDR3 loop is CASSPTATGNPGELFF. The CDR3, as DNA: TGTGCCAGCAGTCCTACCGCGACAGGGAACCCCGGGGAGCTGTTTTTT. The gene calls are TRBV6-5 and TRBJ2-2; TRBD1 aligns across 7 bases. Germline V gene lookup returns CDR1 MNHEY and CDR2 SVGAGI. CDR3 length: 16 residues.

This clonotype showed up many times. The chain couples TRBV11-3 to TRBJ2-1; the D is unclear. Germline values: CDR1 SGHNT, CDR2 YENEEA. There are 13 residues in the CDR3. V was cut by 0 bases and J by 4 bases, with 4 bases left in between. The CDR3 is CASSLDGYNEQFF. The CDR3 DNA is TGTGCCAGCAGCTTAGACGGATACAATGAGCAGTTCTTC.

The chain uses TRBV12-3 or TRBV12-4 and TRBJ1-2; D gene unclear. The CDR3 extends over 11 amino acids. V was shortened by 1 base and J by 6 bases, with 3 bases between the two germline ends. CDR3 residues: CASSLGDGYTF. The DNA for the CDR3 is TGTGCCAGCAGTTTAGGGGATGGCTACACCTTC.

This clonotype was counted a few times. The chain uses TRBV13 and TRBJ2-6; a possible D gene is TRBD1 (6 bases). The CDR3 is made up of 15 amino acids. The germline gives CDR1 PRHDT, CDR2 FYEKMQ (reference sequence). With 5 bases removed from V and 2 bases from J, the gap between germline ends came to 10 bases. The DNA of the CDR3 is TGTGCCAGCAGCCCCGGACAGCCTGGGGCCAACGTCCTGACTTTC. Translated, it gives CASSPGQPGANVLTF.

The genes are TRBV29-1 and TRBJ2-5, with a tentative D call TRBD2 (5 bases). Germline assignment: CDR1 SQVTM and CDR2 ANQGSEA. V was cut by 2 bases and J by 4 bases, with 11 bases left in between. The length of the CDR3 is 13 residues. The CDR3 DNA sequence: TGCAGCGTTGAACCGGGGATCCCAGAGACCCAGTACTTC. It is translated as CSVEPGIPETQYF.

This clonotype was found a few times. The chain combines TRBV5-1 with TRBJ2-5, with 10 nucleotides matching TRBD1. Germline CDR1 reads SGHRS; CDR2 reads YFSETQ. CDR3 size: 15 residues. The trim removed 4 bases at V and 3 bases at J, leaving 6 bases unmatched. The CDR3 region has the DNA TGCGCCAGCAGCCTTCTTGGACAGGGGGAAGAGACCCAGTACTTC. Its protein is CASSLLGQGEETQYF.

This chain links TRBV15 with TRBJ2-7; D is possibly TRBD2 (6 bases). V shed 5 bases and J shed 0 bases, with 14 bases lying between them. Germline CDR1 reads LNHNV; CDR2 reads YYDKDF (reference sequence). The CDR3 is 15 amino acids. The CDR3 loop reads CATSGTSFNSYEQYF. The CDR3 DNA reads TGTGCCACCAGCGGTACTAGCTTCAACTCCTACGAGCAGTACTTC.

The chain employs TRBV24-1 and TRBJ1-2, with no clear D. The CDR3 totals 14 residues. Germline V gene sequence: CDR1 KGHDR, CDR2 SFDVKD. Trimming left V 4 bases short and J 4 bases short, with 12 bases between. The CDR3 sequence: CATSESVTSYGYTF. The CDR3, as DNA: TGTGCCACCAGTGAGTCCGTGACATCCTATGGCTACACCTTC.

This clonotype was counted a few times. The chain has TRBV15 and TRBJ2-3; D may correspond to TRBD1 or TRBD2 (6 bases each). CDR1 is LNHNV, CDR2 YYDKDF, per germline (reference sequence). The CDR3 length is 15 residues. V gave up 4 bases and J gave up 3 bases, with 14 bases separating them. The CDR3 DNA reads TGTGCCACCAGCAAGGGGCCGGGGGCGACAGATACGCAGTATTTT. Translated, it gives CATSKGPGATDTQYF.

CDR3 amino acids: CASSQAVSYGYTF. CDR3 in DNA: TGTGCCAGCAGCCAAGCTGTATCCTATGGCTACACCTTC. The rearrangement joins TRBV14 to TRBJ1-2; D is uncertain. Germline values: CDR1 SGHDN, CDR2 FVKESK. There are 13 residues in the CDR3. Trimming took off 1 base at V and 4 bases at J, with 7 bases between the two ends.

V usage is TRBV3-1 and J usage is TRBJ2-7; D is unresolved. The CDR3 consists of 14 residues. Per the germline V gene, CDR1 is LGHDT and CDR2 is YNNKEL (reference sequence). Trimming left V 0 bases short and J 3 bases short, with 9 bases between. The CDR3 protein is CASSQDLGYYEQYF. DNA of the CDR3: TGTGCCAGCAGCCAAGATTTGGGATACTACGAGCAGTACTTC.

V usage is TRBV12-3 or TRBV12-4 and J usage is TRBJ1-5; TRBD1 is a possible D gene (5 bases). The CDR3 runs 12 residues. V was cut by 5 bases and J by 11 bases, with 13 bases left in between. The CDR3: CASSGGTVSQHF. The CDR3 nucleotides are TGTGCCAGCAGTGGAGGGACGGTTTCCCAGCATTTT.

This clonotype was seen a handful of times. The gene calls are TRBV7-9 and TRBJ2-1; 14 bases are a match to TRBD2. The CDR3 consists of 20 residues. Germline values: CDR1 SEHNR, CDR2 FQNEAQ (reference sequence). J lost 5 bases, V lost 4 bases, and 16 bases had no gene match. CDR3 sequence reads: CASSSSFGTSGSRNDNEQFF. The CDR3 DNA is TGTGCCAGCAGCTCCTCCTTCGGGACTAGCGGGAGCAGAAACGACAATGAGCAGTTCTTC.

This rearrangement joins TRBV7-2 to TRBJ2-6; TRBD2 aligns across 7 bases. CDR3 size: 17 residues. Per the germline V gene, CDR1 is SGHTA and CDR2 is FQGNSA. V dropped 5 bases and J dropped 0; count of bases not matched to a gene: 7. CDR3 residues: CASSPSGSPSGANVLTF. In DNA form, the CDR3 reads TGTGCCAGCAGCCCTAGCGGCTCCCCCTCTGGGGCCAACGTCCTGACTTTC.